The rows below give T cell receptor beta chains drawn from one sample of a study of blood T cell repertoires in COVID-19. The data were produced by immunoSEQ multiplex PCR, yet TCRdb's version contains in-frame clones alone and is incomplete. The sample yields about 230,000 clones, roughly 85% seen once. Sequencing was done on a sample of peripheral blood. The source is a woman in her 70s with active or convalescent COVID-19. Both conserved end residues are part of each CDR3. D genes are given only for firm matches. Expanded clones are given a class, and other clones once, few, many or no size at all.

clone size,D gene,V gene,J gene,CDR3 protein,CDR3 DNA
NA,NA,TRBV6-2/TRBV6-3,TRBJ1-5,CASSPAALNQPQHF,TGTGCCAGCAGCCCCGCGGCCCTCAATCAGCCCCAGCATTTT
NA,NA,TRBV28,TRBJ2-1,CASRSPGHPYNEQFF,TGTGCCAGCAGGTCACCGGGACACCCGTACAATGAGCAGTTCTTC
NA,NA,TRBV27,TRBJ1-6,CASSPSYREFSPLHF,TGTGCCAGCAGTCCTTCCTACAGGGAGTTCTCACCCCTCCACTTT
NA,TRBD1,TRBV29-1,TRBJ1-1,CSVRDRGNTEAFF,TGCAGCGTCCGGGACAGGGGGAACACTGAAGCTTTCTTT
NA,TRBD2,TRBV28,TRBJ2-3,CASSRTSASHDTDTQYF,TGTGCCAGCAGTAGGACTAGCGCTTCACACGACACAGATACGCAGTATTTT
NA,TRBD1,TRBV7-9,TRBJ1-4,CASSLTTGGMEKLFF,TGTGCCAGCAGCTTAACAACAGGGGGCATGGAAAAACTGTTTTTT
NA,TRBD2,TRBV3-1/TRBV3-2,TRBJ2-1,CASSQQAGGHSDEQFF,TGTGCCAGCAGCCAACAAGCGGGAGGGCATTCTGATGAGCAGTTCTTC
NA,NA,TRBV5-6,TRBJ2-2,CASTAEGLDTGELFF,TGTGCCAGCACTGCGGAGGGTTTGGACACCGGGGAGCTGTTTTTT
NA,NA,TRBV3-1/TRBV3-2,TRBJ1-1,CASSQDFLTGTHF,TGTGCCAGCAGCCAAGATTTCCTAACCGGGACTCACTTT
NA,TRBD1,TRBV4-3,TRBJ1-1,CASSPGTGNTEAFF,TGCGCCAGCAGCCCAGGGACAGGGAACACTGAAGCTTTCTTT
NA,TRBD2,TRBV30,TRBJ2-3,CAWSGLAGTGDTQYF,TGTGCCTGGAGCGGACTAGCGGGGACGGGAGATACGCAGTATTTT
NA,TRBD1,TRBV7-8,TRBJ2-5,CASSPDRDQETQYF,TGTGCCAGCAGTCCTGACAGGGACCAAGAGACCCAGTACTTC
NA,NA,TRBV18,TRBJ2-3,CASHDGGADTQYF,TGTGCCAGCCATGACGGGGGAGCAGATACGCAGTATTTT
NA,NA,TRBV5-6,TRBJ1-2,CASSPSPKREGLTGYTF,TGTGCCAGCAGCCCTTCTCCCAAGAGGGAAGGTCTGACTGGCTACACCTTC
NA,NA,TRBV7-3,TRBJ1-2,CASSLSGRSGGYTF,TGTGCCAGCAGCTTAAGCGGGCGTTCGGGTGGCTACACCTTC
NA,NA,TRBV19,TRBJ2-1,CASSIGRTYNEQFF,TGTGCCAGTAGTATAGGCAGGACCTACAATGAGCAGTTCTTC
NA,NA,TRBV30,TRBJ2-5,CAWSGLVQETQYF,TGTGCCTGGAGCGGACTTGTTCAAGAGACCCAGTACTTC
NA,TRBD1,TRBV11-2,TRBJ1-2,CASSQLGTGGGYTF,TGTGCCAGCAGCCAGCTCGGGACAGGGGGCGGCTACACCTTC
NA,NA,TRBV30,TRBJ1-2,CAWSPGGTYGYTF,TGTGCCTGGAGCCCCGGCGGGACCTATGGCTACACCTTC
NA,TRBD1,TRBV3-1/TRBV3-2,TRBJ1-2,CASSQGRGLNYGYTF,TGTGCCAGCAGCCAAGGGAGGGGGCTTAACTATGGCTACACCTTC
NA,NA,TRBV28,TRBJ2-3,CASFGGFYADTQYF,TGTGCCTCCTTCGGGGGATTTTATGCAGATACGCAGTATTTT
NA,NA,TRBV29-1,TRBJ1-2,CSVPAGTAQGGYTF,TGCAGCGTTCCCGCCGGGACGGCCCAGGGGGGCTACACCTTC
NA,TRBD2,TRBV5-1,TRBJ2-1,CASSFSGLAGGWMDEQFF,TGCGCCAGCAGCTTCAGCGGACTAGCGGGAGGGTGGATGGATGAGCAGTTCTTC
NA,NA,TRBV23-1,TRBJ1-5,CASSQSGQVSNQPQHF,TGCGCCAGCAGTCAATCGGGGCAGGTTAGCAATCAGCCCCAGCATTTT
NA,TRBD2,TRBV9,TRBJ2-3,CASALSGRVDTQYF,TGTGCCAGCGCCCTTAGCGGGAGAGTGGATACGCAGTATTTT
NA,NA,TRBV3-1/TRBV3-2,TRBJ1-4,CASSPDSLGEKLFF,TGTGCCAGCAGCCCGGACAGCCTGGGTGAAAAACTGTTTTTT
NA,NA,TRBV10-3,TRBJ1-6,CAINRAEGSPLHF,TGTGCCATCAATAGGGCGGAGGGTTCACCCCTCCACTTT
NA,NA,TRBV9,TRBJ2-2,CASSDPGINTGELFF,TGTGCCAGCAGCGATCCGGGAATAAACACCGGGGAGCTGTTTTTT
NA,NA,TRBV29-1,TRBJ1-1,CSVRRTADTEAFF,TGCAGCGTTAGACGGACAGCGGACACTGAAGCTTTCTTT
once,TRBD1,TRBV19,TRBJ1-2,CASRTGGLNYGYTF,TGTGCCAGTAGGACAGGGGGCTTGAACTATGGCTACACCTTC
NA,TRBD2,TRBV28,TRBJ2-3,CASSRLAGVGDTQYF,TGTGCCAGCAGTCGACTAGCGGGAGTTGGGGATACGCAGTATTTT
NA,TRBD1,TRBV19,TRBJ2-7,CASSMQGVSYEQYF,TGTGCCAGTAGTATGCAGGGGGTCTCCTACGAGCAGTACTTC
NA,NA,TRBV12-3/TRBV12-4,TRBJ1-1,CASGRGDTEAFF,TGTGCCAGCGGCAGGGGAGACACTGAAGCTTTCTTT
NA,TRBD1,TRBV7-9,TRBJ1-4,CASSYAGGGEKLFF,TGTGCCAGCAGCTATGCAGGGGGCGGTGAAAAACTGTTTTTT
NA,TRBD2,TRBV30,TRBJ2-7,CAWTRLAGAYEQYF,TGTGCCTGGACCCGACTAGCGGGGGCCTACGAGCAGTACTTC
NA,NA,TRBV6-6,TRBJ1-2,CASKTDRNYGYTF,TGTGCCAGCAAAACCGACAGAAACTATGGCTACACCTTC
few,NA,TRBV5-8,TRBJ2-7,CASTPEGYEQYF,TGTGCCAGCACCCCGGAGGGGTACGAGCAGTACTTC
NA,NA,TRBV5-4,TRBJ2-1,CASSLAGTYNEQFF,TGTGCCAGCAGCTTGGCGGGAACGTACAATGAGCAGTTCTTC
NA,TRBD1,TRBV12-3/TRBV12-4,TRBJ1-5,CASSPRGHQPQHF,TGTGCCAGCAGCCCCAGGGGGCATCAGCCCCAGCATTTT
NA,NA,TRBV2,TRBJ2-3,CASSDQGVGTDTQYF,TGTGCCAGCAGTGATCAGGGTGTCGGCACAGATACGCAGTATTTT
NA,TRBD2,TRBV3-1/TRBV3-2,TRBJ2-1,CASSQDSQRGALLDEQFF,TGTGCCAGCAGCCAAGATAGCCAGCGGGGGGCTCTTTTGGATGAGCAGTTCTTC
NA,TRBD2,TRBV6-6,TRBJ2-7,CASSLAGARYEQYF,TGTGCCAGCAGCCTAGCGGGGGCCCGCTACGAGCAGTACTTC
NA,TRBD2,TRBV27,TRBJ2-1,CASSLETSGVSYNEQFF,TGTGCCAGCAGTTTGGAGACTAGCGGGGTATCCTACAATGAGCAGTTCTTC
once,NA,TRBV21-1,TRBJ2-3,CASGGTSGRGSTDTQYF,TGTGCCAGCGGCGGGACTAGCGGGAGGGGGAGCACAGATACGCAGTATTTT
NA,TRBD2,TRBV2,TRBJ2-3,CASSTGLAGGSTDTQYF,TGTGCCAGCAGTACAGGACTAGCGGGGGGGAGCACAGATACGCAGTATTTT
NA,TRBD2,TRBV3-1/TRBV3-2,TRBJ2-5,CASSQPLAGVYRGTQYF,TGTGCCAGCAGCCAGCCACTAGCGGGGGTCTATCGTGGGACCCAGTACTTC
NA,NA,TRBV3-1/TRBV3-2,TRBJ1-6,CASSQANGNSPLHF,TGTGCCAGCAGCCAAGCTAACGGGAATTCACCCCTCCACTTT
NA,NA,TRBV19,TRBJ1-2,CASSFRDLYGYTF,TGTGCCAGTAGTTTCCGGGATCTCTATGGCTACACCTTC
once,TRBD1,TRBV5-4,TRBJ1-6,CASSIPGGERSPLHF,TGTGCCAGCAGTATCCCAGGGGGCGAGAGATCACCCCTCCACTTT
many,NA,TRBV19,TRBJ2-7,CASSHPGLSRYYEQYF,TGTGCCAGTAGTCACCCGGGACTTTCTCGATACTACGAGCAGTACTTC